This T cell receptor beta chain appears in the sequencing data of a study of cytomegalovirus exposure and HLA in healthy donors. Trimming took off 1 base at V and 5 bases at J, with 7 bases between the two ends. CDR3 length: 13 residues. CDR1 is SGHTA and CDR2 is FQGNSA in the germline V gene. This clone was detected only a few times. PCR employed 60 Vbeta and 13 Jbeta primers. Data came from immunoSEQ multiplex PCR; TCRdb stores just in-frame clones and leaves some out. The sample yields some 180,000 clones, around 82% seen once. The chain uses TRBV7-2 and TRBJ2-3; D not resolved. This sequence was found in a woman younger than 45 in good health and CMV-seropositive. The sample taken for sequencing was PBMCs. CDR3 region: CASSLVHGDTQYF. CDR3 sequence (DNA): TGTGCCAGCAGCTTAGTTCACGGAGATACGCAGTATTTT.